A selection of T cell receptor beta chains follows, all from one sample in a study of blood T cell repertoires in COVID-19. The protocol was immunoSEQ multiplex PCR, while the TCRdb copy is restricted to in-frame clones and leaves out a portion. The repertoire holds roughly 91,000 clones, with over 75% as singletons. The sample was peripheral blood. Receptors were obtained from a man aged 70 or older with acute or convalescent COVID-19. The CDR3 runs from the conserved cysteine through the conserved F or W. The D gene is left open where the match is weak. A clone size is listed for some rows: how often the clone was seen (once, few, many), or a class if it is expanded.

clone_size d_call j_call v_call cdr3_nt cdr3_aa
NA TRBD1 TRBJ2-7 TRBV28 TGTGCCAGCAGAGGGGACAGGGATTCCTACGAGCAGTACTTC CASRGDRDSYEQYF
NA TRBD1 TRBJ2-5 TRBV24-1 TGTGCCACCAGTGAGGGGACAGGGTTGAGGGAGACCCAGTACTTC CATSEGTGLRETQYF
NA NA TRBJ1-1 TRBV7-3 TGTGCCAGCAGCTGGGACACTGACACTGAAGCTTTCTTT CASSWDTDTEAFF
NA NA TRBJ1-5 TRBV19 TGTGCCAGTAGGGAGGGGAGGCGCCAGGGCAATCAGCCCCAGCATTTT CASREGRRQGNQPQHF
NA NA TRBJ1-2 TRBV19 TGTGCCAGTAGTATTGCAGGGATGAATGGCTACACCTTC CASSIAGMNGYTF
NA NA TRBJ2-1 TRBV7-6 TGTGCCAGCAGCTTACACCGGGACTCGAATAAAGAGCAGTTCTTC CASSLHRDSNKEQFF
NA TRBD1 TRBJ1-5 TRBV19 TGTGCCAGTAGTTACAGGGGGGCGTATAGCAATCAGCCCCAGCATTTT CASSYRGAYSNQPQHF
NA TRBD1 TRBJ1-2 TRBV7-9 TGTGCCAGCAGCTTAAAGGAGGGAACAGGGGGCTACTATGGCTACACCTTC CASSLKEGTGGYYGYTF
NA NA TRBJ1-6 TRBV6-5 TGTGCCAGCTTCGAGGTCGGTTCACCCCTCCACTTT CASFEVGSPLHF
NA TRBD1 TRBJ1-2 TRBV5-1 TGCGCCAGCAGCTTGGCCGCAGGGGGCTTCTCCCCGAATGGCTACACCTTC CASSLAAGGFSPNGYTF
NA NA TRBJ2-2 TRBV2 TGTGCCAGCAGTGAAGCTCCGGGAGCAGGGGGCACCGGGGAGCTGTTTTTT CASSEAPGAGGTGELFF
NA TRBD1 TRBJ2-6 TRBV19 TGTGCCAGTAGGGGAGACAGGGCCTACTCTGGGGCCAACGTCCTGACTTTC CASRGDRAYSGANVLTF
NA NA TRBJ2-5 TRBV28 TGTGCCAGCAGTTTGGCGTGGGGGCGGGAAGAGACCCAGTACTTC CASSLAWGREETQYF
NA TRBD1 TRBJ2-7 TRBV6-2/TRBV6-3 TGTGCCAGCAGCCCGGGACAGCCTTCTTACGAGCAGTACTTC CASSPGQPSYEQYF
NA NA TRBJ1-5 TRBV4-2 TGTGCCAGCAGCCAAGAAGGAGGGAGAAGCAATCAGCCCCAGCATTTT CASSQEGGRSNQPQHF
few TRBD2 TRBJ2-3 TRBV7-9 TGTGCCAGCAGCTTAGCGCAACTAGCGGGGCCAGATACGCAGTATTTT CASSLAQLAGPDTQYF
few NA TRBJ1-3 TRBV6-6 TGTGCCAGCAGTAAACAACCCACAGGCTCTGGAAACACCATATATTTT CASSKQPTGSGNTIYF
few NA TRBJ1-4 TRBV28 TGTGCCAGCAACTTACAGAGAGCTAATGAAAAACTGTTTTTT CASNLQRANEKLFF
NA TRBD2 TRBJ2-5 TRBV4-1 TGCGCCAGCAGCCGGTTGGGACTAGCGGGAGAGACCCAGTACTTC CASSRLGLAGETQYF
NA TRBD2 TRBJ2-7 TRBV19 TGTGCCAGTAGTCCCGGGACTAGCGTGGAGGGGGAGCAGTACTTC CASSPGTSVEGEQYF
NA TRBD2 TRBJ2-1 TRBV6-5 TGTGCCAGCAGCCAAGAGCGGGGGCGCAATGAGCAGTTCTTC CASSQERGRNEQFF
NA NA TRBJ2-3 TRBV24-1 TGTGCCACCAGTGATGGGGGCAGGGGCTCAGATACGCAGTATTTT CATSDGGRGSDTQYF
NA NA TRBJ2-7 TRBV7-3 TGTGCCAGCAGCCCGTCGGCGAGGGCTGGCGAGCAGTACTTC CASSPSARAGEQYF
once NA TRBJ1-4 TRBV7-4 TGTGCCAGCAGCTTGAGGACGGAGGCTTTTGAAAAACTGTTTTTT CASSLRTEAFEKLFF
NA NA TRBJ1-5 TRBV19 TGTGCCAGTAGTATAGGGGGGCGGAAGAATCAGCCCCAGCATTTT CASSIGGRKNQPQHF
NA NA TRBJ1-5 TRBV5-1 TGCGCCAGCAGCTTACAGGGATACAATCAGCCCCAGCATTTT CASSLQGYNQPQHF